The TCR beta chain described here comes from a study of graft-versus-host responses after intestinal transplantation. Overall study context: Isolated intestinal, liver-intestinal, or multivisceral transplants were what recipients had. Induction with anti-thymocyte globulin, then tacrolimus and steroids for about 3 years, was given to all recipients.

Stimulators, 200,000 irradiated and violet-dye-labeled cells, were plated with 200,000 CFSE-labeled responder cells. Following the reaction, CD3+CD4+ and CD3+CD8+ responders that were proliferating and CFSE-low underwent sorting. The method was immunoSEQ multiplex PCR; TCRdb's version includes in-frame clones alone and lacks a portion of them. The top ten clones hold 3% to 5% of a sample with thousands of clones, less than 40% of them seen once. CDR3 length equals 14 residues. Germline V lookup: CDR1 SGHNT, CDR2 YENEEA. The V and J genes are TRBV11-3 and TRBJ2-5, with 7 nucleotides matching TRBD1. The assigned J gene may be wrong: the sequence end matches TRBJ2-7 better. Sequencing used alloreactive CD4+ T cells from a mixed lymphocyte reaction culture, obtained before transplantation. Subset denoted: CFSE-low proliferating T cells sorted from roughly six-day pre-transplant mixed lymphocyte reaction (GvH or HvG direction). The clonotype was recovered from a human patient who was an organ donor for intestinal transplantation. The CDR3 DNA sequence: TGTGCCAGCAGCTCAGGGGGAAGGCCCTACGAGCAGTACTTC. Translating gives CASSSGGRPYEQYF.